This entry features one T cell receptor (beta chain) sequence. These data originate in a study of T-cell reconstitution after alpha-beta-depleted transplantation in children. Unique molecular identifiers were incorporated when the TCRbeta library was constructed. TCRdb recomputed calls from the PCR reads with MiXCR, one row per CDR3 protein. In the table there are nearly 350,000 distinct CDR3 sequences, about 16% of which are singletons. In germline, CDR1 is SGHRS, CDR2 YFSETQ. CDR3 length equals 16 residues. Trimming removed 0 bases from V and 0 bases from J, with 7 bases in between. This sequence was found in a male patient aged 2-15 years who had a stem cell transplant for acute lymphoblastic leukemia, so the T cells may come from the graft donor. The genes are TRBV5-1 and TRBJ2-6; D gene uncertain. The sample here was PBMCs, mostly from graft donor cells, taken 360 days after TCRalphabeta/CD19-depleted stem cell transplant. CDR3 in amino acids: CASSLEIVSGANVLTF. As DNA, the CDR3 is TGCGCCAGCAGCTTGGAGATAGTCTCTGGGGCCAACGTCCTGACTTTC.